The 30 T cell receptor beta chains below all came from one sample that was sequenced in a study of cytomegalovirus exposure and HLA in healthy donors. Assay: immunoSEQ multiplex PCR; the TCRdb copy retains only in-frame clones and omits some. The sample holds under 85,000 clones, over 90% seen once. The sample was PBMCs. All receptors derive from a man younger than 35 in good health and CMV-seropositive.

This chain connects TRBV28 to TRBJ1-5; D is possibly TRBD1 (6 bases). V lost 6 bases to trimming and J lost 2 bases, with 11 bases between them. This CDR3 is built from 14 residues. Germline CDR1 MDHEN, CDR2 SYDVKM. The CDR3 sequence is CASRTNRGNQPQHF. The CDR3 nucleotides are TGTGCCAGCAGAACAAACAGGGGCAATCAGCCCCAGCATTTT.

The rearrangement links TRBV7-9 to TRBJ2-1; 7 bases match TRBD1. J was trimmed by 7 bases and V by 7 bases; bases with no gene match: 7. The CDR3 consists of 13 residues. Germline lookup yields CDR1 SEHNR and CDR2 FQNEAQ (reference sequence). Here the CDR3 DNA reads TGTGCCAGCACTCTACAGGGGCCGAATGAGCAGTTCTTC. This translates into CASTLQGPNEQFF.

The rearrangement uses TRBV28 and TRBJ2-2; D perhaps matches TRBD2 (5 bases). Germline lookup yields CDR1 MDHEN and CDR2 SYDVKM. With 3 bases removed from V and 8 bases from J, the gap between germline ends came to 19 bases. The CDR3 extends over 16 amino acids. In DNA form, the CDR3 reads TGTGCCAGCAGTTTCCGGGATGTTAGTTTGCTAGGGGAGCTGTTTTTT. Translating gives CASSFRDVSLLGELFF. Looking up the rest from reference TRBV28 and TRBJ2-2 gives the full variable domain: DVKVTQSSRYLVKRTGEKVFLECVQDMDHENMFWYRQDPGLGLRLIYFSYDVKMKEKGDIPEGYSVSREKKERFSLILESASTNQTSMYLCASSFRDVSLLGELFFGEGSRLTVL.

The V and J genes are TRBV7-9 and TRBJ1-1, with no clear D. Germline V lookup: CDR1 SEHNR, CDR2 FQNEAQ (reference sequence). Trimming removed 5 bases from V and 5 bases from J, with 9 bases in between. CDR3 length equals 12 residues. CDR3 amino acids: CASSHETTEAFF. CDR3 in DNA: TGTGCCAGCAGCCACGAAACAACTGAAGCTTTCTTT.

The chain joins TRBV5-6 to TRBJ2-3; D is unclear. Trimming stripped 0 bases from V and 1 base from J, with 6 bases between. Germline V gene lookup returns CDR1 SGHDT and CDR2 YYEEEE. The length of the CDR3 is 14 residues. The CDR3 bases are TGTGCCAGCAGCTTGGCGGTAGGCACAGATACGCAGTATTTT. This translates into CASSLAVGTDTQYF.

The CDR3 bases are TGTGCCAGCGGGTTGGCGGCGGGACGGACCCAAGAGACCCAGTACTTC. It yields the protein CASGLAAGRTQETQYF. V and J are TRBV9 and TRBJ2-5; TRBD2 is a possible D gene (6 bases). CDR3 length equals 16 residues. From germline, CDR1 is SGDLS and CDR2 YYNGEE. Trimming pared 7 bases from V and 1 base from J, leaving 20 bases between.

V usage is TRBV10-1 and J usage is TRBJ2-2; D is possibly TRBD2 (6 bases). V shed 6 bases and J shed 4 bases, with 9 bases lying between them. Germline values: CDR1 WNHNN, CDR2 SYGVQD (reference sequence). The CDR3 sequence is 13 residues long. The CDR3 bases are TGCGCCAGCAGGGACGGGGGCACCGGGGAGCTGTTTTTT. Amino acid sequence: CASRDGGTGELFF.

This chain connects TRBV28 to TRBJ2-3; 10 positions agree with TRBD2. CDR3 length: 17 residues. Trimming removed 6 bases from V and 2 bases from J; junction bases left unmatched: 11. Looked up from germline, CDR1 is MDHEN and CDR2 is SYDVKM. Here the CDR3 DNA reads TGTGCCAGCAGCCAGGGGATTAGCGGGAGGTTCACAGATACGCAGTATTTT. This gives the protein CASSQGISGRFTDTQYF.

V gene TRBV6-6 combines with J gene TRBJ1-1; D remains unclear. Per germline, CDR1 MNHNY and CDR2 SVGAGI (reference sequence). CDR3 size: 13 residues. Trimming stripped 6 bases from V and 0 bases from J, with 8 bases between. The CDR3 is CASRFGVNTEAFF. The DNA of the CDR3 is TGTGCCAGCAGATTCGGGGTGAACACTGAAGCTTTCTTT.

The genes are TRBV6-4 and TRBJ1-4; D might be TRBD1 (5 bases). Germline CDR1 is MRHNA and CDR2 is SNTAGT. V shed 4 bases and J shed 0 bases, with 9 bases lying between them. CDR3 length equals 15 residues. The CDR3 nucleotides are TGTGCCAGCAGTGTACAGGCAACAACTAATGAAAAACTGTTTTTT. Amino acid sequence: CASSVQATTNEKLFF.

This chain connects TRBV6-5 to TRBJ2-7; 9 nucleotides line up with TRBD1. CDR3 length: 15 amino acids. Germline V gene data show CDR1 as MNHEY and CDR2 as SVGAGI. V was clipped by 2 bases and J by 2 bases; unmatched bases: 4. In nucleotides, the CDR3 is TGTGCCAGCAGTTACGGGACAGGGAATACCTACGAGCAGTACTTC. Residues: CASSYGTGNTYEQYF.

V is TRBV4-2 and J is TRBJ2-1; 9 nucleotides align to TRBD2. With V trimmed by 1 base and J by 6 bases, 10 bases remained unmatched. The CDR3 covers 17 residues. Germline V lookup: CDR1 LGHNA, CDR2 YNFKEQ. For the CDR3, the DNA is TGTGCCAGCAGCCAAGGTAGCGGGAGCGGTAGTACCAATGAGCAGTTCTTC. As protein: CASSQGSGSGSTNEQFF.

This chain links TRBV9 with TRBJ1-2; D gene uncertain. Per germline, CDR1 SGDLS and CDR2 YYNGEE. Trimming took off 2 bases at V and 7 bases at J, with 9 bases between the two ends. The CDR3 consists of 12 residues. For the CDR3, the DNA is TGTGCCAGCAGCGTTTCAGGCTCTGGCTACACCTTC. It encodes CASSVSGSGYTF.

This chain connects TRBV5-1 to TRBJ2-3; TRBD1 matches 7 bases. Germline CDR1 and CDR2: SGHRS and YFSETQ. CDR3 length equals 15 residues. V shed 0 bases, J shed 1 base, and the junction held 2 bases outside the gene matches. In DNA form, the CDR3 reads TGCGCCAGCAGCTTGGCCGACAGGGGCACAGATACGCAGTATTTT. Translating it yields CASSLADRGTDTQYF.

The J gene is TRBJ2-7, the V gene TRBV7-9; D is unclear. Trimming removed 1 base at V and 2 bases at J, with 9 bases between. CDR3 length equals 14 residues. Germline loops: CDR1 SEHNR, CDR2 FQNEAQ (reference sequence). CDR3 sequence: CASSLDQNPYEQYF. Written as DNA, the CDR3 is TGTGCCAGCAGCTTAGATCAGAACCCCTACGAGCAGTACTTC.

This sequence joins TRBV5-6 and TRBJ2-1, with 9 positions matching TRBD2. The V gene end was trimmed by 6 bases and the J gene end by 1 base; junction bases not matched to a gene: 14. Per germline, CDR1 SGHDT and CDR2 YYEEEE. The CDR3 runs 18 residues. CDR3 sequence: CASTPTLLAGLSYNEQFF. In DNA, the CDR3 is TGTGCCAGCACCCCAACCTTACTAGCGGGCCTATCCTACAATGAGCAGTTCTTC. Full variable domain (outside the CDR3, taken from reference TRBV5-6 and TRBJ2-1): DAGVTQSPTHLIKTRGQQVTLRCSPKSGHDTVSWYQQALGQGPQFIFQYYEEEERQRGNFPDRFSGHQFPNYSSELNVNALLLGDSALYLCASTPTLLAGLSYNEQFFGPGTRLTVL.

The gene calls are TRBV19 and TRBJ1-5; 10 nucleotides agree with TRBD1. The CDR3 has 14 amino acids. Germline V lookup: CDR1 LNHDA, CDR2 SQIVND (reference sequence). V gave up 7 bases and J gave up 5 bases; unmatched junction bases: 5. The CDR3 spells CASKRQGAYQPQHF. DNA for the CDR3: TGTGCCAGTAAACGACAGGGGGCCTATCAGCCCCAGCATTTT.

The V call is TRBV19, the J call TRBJ1-3; D is unclear. The CDR3 runs 13 residues. The germline gives CDR1 LNHDA, CDR2 SQIVND (reference sequence). Trimming removed 11 bases at V and 0 bases at J, with 11 bases between. The CDR3 DNA is TGTGCCGGCTCCACAAACTCTGGAAACACCATATATTTT. Amino acid sequence: CAGSTNSGNTIYF.

This chain uses TRBV10-3 with TRBJ1-4, with D perhaps TRBD1 (5 bases). Germline CDR1 ENHRY, CDR2 SYGVKD. There are 13 residues in the CDR3. V was clipped by 6 bases and J by 4 bases, with 9 bases between them. This chain's CDR3 is CAIRQGINEKLFF. CDR3 bases: TGTGCCATCAGGCAGGGTATTAATGAAAAACTGTTTTTT.

The chain recombines TRBV6-5 with TRBJ2-4, with a tentative D call TRBD2 (5 bases). V was shortened by 2 bases and J by 3 bases, with 14 bases between the two germline ends. The CDR3 loop spans 16 amino acids. Germline assignment: CDR1 MNHEY and CDR2 SVGAGI. The CDR3 region is CASSYPGPAGKNIQYF. The DNA for the CDR3 is TGTGCCAGCAGTTACCCCGGCCCGGCGGGCAAAAACATTCAGTACTTC.

This rearrangement joins TRBV18 to TRBJ2-5; D is unclear. Trimming pared 1 base from V and 4 bases from J, leaving 4 bases between. CDR1 is KGHSH, CDR2 LQKENI, per germline. The CDR3 is 12 amino acids. CDR3 loop: CASSPLGETQYF. The CDR3, as DNA: TGTGCCAGCTCACCACTCGGAGAGACCCAGTACTTC.

V gene TRBV27 combines with J gene TRBJ2-3; 9 bases fit TRBD1. The CDR3 spans 16 residues. J gave up 3 bases and V 4 bases, and 8 bases lay outside the gene matches. Per germline, CDR1 MNHEY and CDR2 SMNVEV (reference sequence). The CDR3 is CASSWGRTGVTDTQYF. The CDR3 region has the DNA TGTGCCAGCAGTTGGGGTCGGACAGGGGTAACAGATACGCAGTATTTT.

The chain is built from TRBV15 and TRBJ1-1, with D perhaps TRBD1 (6 bases). The CDR3 has 16 amino acids. The germline V gene has CDR1 LNHNV and CDR2 YYDKDF (reference sequence). Trimming stripped 5 bases from V and 2 bases from J, with 18 bases between. CDR3 coding DNA: TGTGCCACCAGCGGGCTCTGGGGCAGGGGTAACACTGAAGCTTTCTTT. Protein: CATSGLWGRGNTEAFF.

The CDR3 DNA is TGTGCCAGCAGCTTCACACAGGGGGTTAACTATGGCTACACCTTC. It encodes CASSFTQGVNYGYTF. The chain combines TRBV7-2 with TRBJ1-2; 8 nucleotides align to TRBD1. The CDR3 consists of 15 residues. J was trimmed by 1 base and V by 3 bases; bases with no gene match: 4. The V gene's germline CDR1 is SGHTA and CDR2 FQGNSA.

The chain has TRBV27 and TRBJ2-1; D gene ambiguous. The germline V gene has CDR1 MNHEY and CDR2 SMNVEV (reference sequence). The CDR3 runs to 13 residues. Trimming removed 6 bases at V and 1 base at J, with 7 bases between. The DNA of the CDR3 is TGTGCCAGCAGGGCTTCTTCCTACAATGAGCAGTTCTTC. Translated, it gives CASRASSYNEQFF.

This rearrangement joins TRBV5-4 to TRBJ2-5; TRBD2 might be the D (6 bases). CDR1 and CDR2 (germline): SGHNT, YYREEE (reference sequence). Trimming cost V 4 bases and J 1 base, with 11 bases left between them. The CDR3 sequence is 14 residues long. The CDR3 DNA follows: TGTGCCAGCAGCCGCGCGGGGTCCCAAGAGACCCAGTACTTC. Residues: CASSRAGSQETQYF.

The gene calls are TRBV19 and TRBJ2-1; possibly TRBD2 for D (7 bases). The CDR3 is 15 residues long. Germline V gene sequence: CDR1 LNHDA, CDR2 SQIVND (reference sequence). Trimming cost V 3 bases and J 8 bases, with 17 bases left between them. The CDR3 DNA is TGTGCCAGTAGTATTAAGGGGGGGGTATACGATGAGCAGTTCTTC. Translating it yields CASSIKGGVYDEQFF.

The chain combines TRBV27 with TRBJ2-5, with 9 bases that match TRBD1. Germline V CDR1 and CDR2: MNHEY, SMNVEV (reference sequence). The CDR3 totals 18 residues. Germline trimming cut 3 bases from V and 1 base from J; bases unmatched to any gene: 12. CDR3 coding DNA: TGTGCCAGCAGTTTCCAGGGGACAGGGCCCTCCATCCAAGAGACCCAGTACTTC. Translated: CASSFQGTGPSIQETQYF.

The rearrangement links TRBV6-1 to TRBJ2-1; 8 bases line up with TRBD2. The ends lost 0 bases at V and 8 bases at J; junction bases unmatched: 6. The CDR3 runs to 15 residues. Germline CDR1 reads MNHNS; CDR2 reads SASEGT. The CDR3 sequence is CASSEASGISDEQFF. The CDR3 coding sequence is TGTGCCAGCAGTGAAGCTAGCGGGATTTCGGATGAGCAGTTCTTC.

The V gene is TRBV28, the J gene TRBJ1-4; D is uncertain. V was trimmed by 7 bases and J by 8 bases, leaving 17 bases between them. Germline CDR1 MDHEN, CDR2 SYDVKM. The CDR3 totals 14 residues. CDR3 nucleotides: TGTGCCAGCAACCCTGGAGGGTCGCGGGAAAAACTGTTTTTT. Residues: CASNPGGSREKLFF. Supplemented by reference TRBV28 and TRBJ1-4, the full variable domain reads DVKVTQSSRYLVKRTGEKVFLECVQDMDHENMFWYRQDPGLGLRLIYFSYDVKMKEKGDIPEGYSVSREKKERFSLILESASTNQTSMYLCASNPGGSREKLFFGSGTQLSVL.